These T cell receptor beta chains were read from a single sample in a study of T cell responses to AZD1222 COVID-19 vaccine. The repertoire was sequenced with immunoSEQ multiplex PCR; TCRdb's copy has only in-frame clones and lacks some. The data show roughly 130,000 clones, roughly 90% seen once. This material consisted of peripheral blood, taken on day 0 of AZD1222 vaccination. The receptors derive from an adult in good health. CDR3s include the opening cysteine and the closing phenylalanine or tryptophan. A D gene is named only where the DNA matches it firmly. The size field is filled for only some rows; it gives once, few, many or a size class.

abundance,d_gene,v_gene,j_gene,CDR3aa,CDR3nt
.,TRBD1,TRBV9,TRBJ1-1,CASSPQGGKTEAFF,TGTGCCAGCAGCCCCCAGGGGGGGAAAACTGAAGCTTTCTTT
.,.,TRBV10-2,TRBJ2-7,CASSSQVTYEQYF,TGCGCCAGCAGTTCACAGGTTACCTACGAGCAGTACTTC
.,.,TRBV18,TRBJ2-3,CASSSRQGGGTAHTDTQYF,TGTGCCAGCTCATCGAGACAGGGTGGGGGGACGGCACACACAGATACGCAGTATTTT
.,.,TRBV5-1,TRBJ1-2,CASSLNQGNYGYTF,TGCGCCAGCAGCTTAAACCAGGGTAACTATGGCTACACCTTC
.,.,TRBV9,TRBJ1-1,CASSRRGETEAFF,TGTGCCAGCAGCCGGAGGGGCGAGACTGAAGCTTTCTTT
.,.,TRBV2,TRBJ2-1,CAIRSRYNEQFF,TGTGCCATTCGGAGTCGCTACAATGAGCAGTTCTTC
.,TRBD1,TRBV6-2/TRBV6-3,TRBJ2-7,CASSWSQGYEQYF,TGTGCCAGCAGTTGGTCACAGGGGTACGAGCAGTACTTC
.,TRBD2,TRBV4-2,TRBJ2-7,CASSQDAQRETYEQYF,TGTGCCAGCAGCCAAGATGCCCAGCGGGAAACATACGAGCAGTACTTC
once,.,TRBV6-5,TRBJ1-4,CASSSYGGGSEKLFF,TGTGCCAGCAGTTCCTACGGGGGAGGTAGCGAAAAACTGTTTTTT
.,TRBD2,TRBV11-2,TRBJ2-5,CASSLGLAGYQETQYF,TGTGCCAGCAGCCTGGGACTAGCGGGGTACCAAGAGACCCAGTACTTC
.,.,TRBV6-5,TRBJ2-1,CASSYLISSYNEQFF,TGTGCCAGCAGTTATTTGATATCGTCCTACAATGAGCAGTTCTTC
few,.,TRBV28,TRBJ2-7,CASNGPTPLQYF,TGTGCCAGCAATGGACCGACTCCACTGCAGTACTTC
.,TRBD2,TRBV19,TRBJ2-1,CASSPYRTSGSYEQFF,TGTGCCAGTAGTCCCTACCGGACTAGCGGGAGTTATGAGCAGTTCTTC
.,.,TRBV12-3/TRBV12-4,TRBJ1-6,CASSKTDTSPLHF,TGTGCCAGCAGCAAAACGGACACTTCACCCCTCCACTTT
.,.,TRBV4-1,TRBJ2-1,CASSQWGTGTNEQFF,TGCGCCAGCAGCCAGTGGGGCACAGGGACCAATGAGCAGTTCTTC
.,TRBD1,TRBV19,TRBJ2-5,CASSTDRVETQYF,TGTGCCAGTAGTACCGACAGGGTTGAGACCCAGTACTTC
.,.,TRBV29-1,TRBJ1-1,CSVEGRMNTEAFF,TGCAGCGTTGAAGGTCGGATGAACACTGAAGCTTTCTTT
few,TRBD1,TRBV5-4,TRBJ1-2,CASRRTGDLGGYTF,TGTGCCAGCAGACGAACAGGGGACTTGGGGGGCTACACCTTC
.,.,TRBV21-1,TRBJ2-1,CASSKHLRGSTCNEQFF,TGTGCCAGCAGCAAACATTTAAGGGGGAGTACGTGCAATGAGCAGTTCTTC
.,.,TRBV29-1,TRBJ1-1,CSVEWPVNTEAFF,TGCAGCGTTGAGTGGCCCGTGAACACTGAAGCTTTCTTT
.,TRBD1,TRBV28,TRBJ2-7,CASRLTGAYEQYF,TGTGCCAGCAGGTTGACAGGGGCCTACGAGCAGTACTTC
.,.,TRBV3-1/TRBV3-2,TRBJ2-1,CASSQGSERAYNEQFF,TGTGCCAGCAGCCAGGGGAGCGAGAGAGCCTACAATGAGCAGTTCTTC
.,TRBD2,TRBV5-1,TRBJ2-2,CASSLDSRGANTGELFF,TGCGCCAGCAGCTTGGATTCTCGGGGGGCGAACACCGGGGAGCTGTTTTTT
.,.,TRBV6-4,TRBJ2-1,CASSMDGNNEQFF,TGTGCCAGCAGTATGGACGGAAACAATGAGCAGTTCTTC